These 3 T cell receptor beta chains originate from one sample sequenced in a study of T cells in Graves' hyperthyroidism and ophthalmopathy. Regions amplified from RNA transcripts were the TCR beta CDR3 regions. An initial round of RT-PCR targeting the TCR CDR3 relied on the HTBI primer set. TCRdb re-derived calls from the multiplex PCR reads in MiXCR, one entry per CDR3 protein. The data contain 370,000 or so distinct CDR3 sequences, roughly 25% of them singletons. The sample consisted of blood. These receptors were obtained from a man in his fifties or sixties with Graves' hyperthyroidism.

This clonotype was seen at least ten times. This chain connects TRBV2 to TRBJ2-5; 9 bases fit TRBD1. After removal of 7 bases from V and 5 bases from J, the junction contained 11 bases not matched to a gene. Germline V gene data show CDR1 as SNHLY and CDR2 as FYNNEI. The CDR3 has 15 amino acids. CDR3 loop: CASTPGTGPGETQYF. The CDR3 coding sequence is TGTGCCAGCACCCCAGGGACAGGGCCTGGGGAGACCCAGTACTTC. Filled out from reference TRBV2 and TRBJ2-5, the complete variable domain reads EPEVTQTPSHQVTQMGQEVILRCVPISNHLYFYWYRQILGQKVEFLVSFYNNEISEKSEIFDDQFSVERPDGSNFTLKIRSTKLEDSAMYFCASTPGTGPGETQYFGPGTRLLVL.

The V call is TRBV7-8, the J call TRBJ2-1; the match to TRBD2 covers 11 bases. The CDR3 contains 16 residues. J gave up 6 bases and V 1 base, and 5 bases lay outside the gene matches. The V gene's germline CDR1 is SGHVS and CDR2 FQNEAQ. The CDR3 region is CASSLDLAGGVNEQFF. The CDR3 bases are TGTGCCAGCAGCTTAGACCTAGCGGGAGGTGTCAATGAGCAGTTCTTC.

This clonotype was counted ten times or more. The CDR3 bases are TGTGCCAGCAGCTTAGAGAGGTTTACGCAGTATTTT. This codes for CASSLERFTQYF. The chain recombines TRBV7-2 with TRBJ2-3; D uncertain. The V end lost 1 base, the J end lost 8 bases, and 7 bases lay between the germline ends. This CDR3 comprises 12 residues. The germline V gene encodes CDR1 SGHTA and CDR2 FQGNSA.